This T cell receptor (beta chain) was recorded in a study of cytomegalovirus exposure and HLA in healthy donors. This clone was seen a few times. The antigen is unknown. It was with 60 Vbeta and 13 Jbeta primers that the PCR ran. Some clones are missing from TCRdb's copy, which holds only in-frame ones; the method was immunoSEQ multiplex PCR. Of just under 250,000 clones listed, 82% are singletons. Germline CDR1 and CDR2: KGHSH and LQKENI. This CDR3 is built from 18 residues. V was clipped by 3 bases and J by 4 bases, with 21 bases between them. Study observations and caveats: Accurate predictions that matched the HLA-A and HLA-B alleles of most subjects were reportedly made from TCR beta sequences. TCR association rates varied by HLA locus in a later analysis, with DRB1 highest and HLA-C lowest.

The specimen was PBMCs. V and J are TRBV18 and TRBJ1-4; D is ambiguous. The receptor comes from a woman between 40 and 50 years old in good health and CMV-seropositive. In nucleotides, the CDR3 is TGTGCCAGCTCACCGAACACTCAAGGCGCGGGTCATAATGAAAAACTGTTTTTT. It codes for CASSPNTQGAGHNEKLFF.